This TCR beta chain was identified in a study of blood T cell repertoires in COVID-19. This clone was detected once. Generated by immunoSEQ multiplex PCR, the TCRdb table keeps only in-frame clones and is missing some. The data hold 200,000 to 250,000 clones, with roughly nine tenths observed a single time. Trimming took 4 bases from V and 6 from J, leaving 20 bases between them. From germline, CDR1 is KGHSH and CDR2 LQKENI. The CDR3 has 16 amino acids. V usage is TRBV18 and J usage is TRBJ2-3; weak D call: TRBD1 (5 bases). This TCR came from a woman aged 45-65 years with acute or convalescent COVID-19. The specimen sequenced was peripheral blood. The CDR3 reads CASSLGGAADGDTQYF. The CDR3 bases are TGTGCCAGCTCACTTGGTGGGGCAGCTGACGGGGATACGCAGTATTTT.